This T cell receptor beta chain was found in a study of T-cell reconstitution after alpha-beta-depleted transplantation in children. Unique molecular identifiers were built into the TCRbeta library. TCRdb reanalysed the PCR reads using MiXCR and keeps one entry per CDR3 protein. The sample lists fewer than 550,000 distinct CDR3 sequences; over 9.5% were seen once. The germline CDR1 and CDR2 sequences are LNHNV and YYDKDF (reference sequence). CDR3 length: 14 amino acids. V dropped 5 bases and J dropped 3 bases, with 14 bases sitting between them. This clonotype appeared a few times. Its antigen is currently unknown. Broader study findings: Alpha-beta T cells about two months after transplant reportedly derived from several hundred expanded graft clones.

The sample in question was PBMCs, mostly from graft donor cells, obtained 180 days after TCRalphabeta/CD19-depleted stem cell transplant. J is TRBJ2-7 and V is TRBV15, with D maybe TRBD1 (6 bases). This clonotype was obtained from a female patient aged 2-9 years who had a stem cell transplant for aplastic anemia, so the T cells may come from the graft donor. This chain's CDR3 is CATSANTGFYEQYF. As DNA, the CDR3 is TGTGCCACCAGCGCTAATACAGGGTTCTACGAGCAGTACTTC.